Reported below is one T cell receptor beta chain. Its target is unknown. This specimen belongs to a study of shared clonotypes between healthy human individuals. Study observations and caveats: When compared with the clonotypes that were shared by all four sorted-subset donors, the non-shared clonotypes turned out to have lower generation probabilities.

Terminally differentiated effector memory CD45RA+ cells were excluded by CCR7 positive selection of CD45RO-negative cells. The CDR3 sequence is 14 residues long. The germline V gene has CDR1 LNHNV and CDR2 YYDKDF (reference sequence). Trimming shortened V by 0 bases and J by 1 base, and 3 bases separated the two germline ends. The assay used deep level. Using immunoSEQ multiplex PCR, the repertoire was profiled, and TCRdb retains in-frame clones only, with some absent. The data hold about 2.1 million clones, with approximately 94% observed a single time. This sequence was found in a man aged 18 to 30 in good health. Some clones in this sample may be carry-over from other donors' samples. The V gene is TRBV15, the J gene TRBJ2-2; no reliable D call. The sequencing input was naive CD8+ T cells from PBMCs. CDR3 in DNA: TGTGCCACCAGCAGAGAGGGGAACACCGGGGAGCTGTTTTTT. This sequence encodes CATSREGNTGELFF.